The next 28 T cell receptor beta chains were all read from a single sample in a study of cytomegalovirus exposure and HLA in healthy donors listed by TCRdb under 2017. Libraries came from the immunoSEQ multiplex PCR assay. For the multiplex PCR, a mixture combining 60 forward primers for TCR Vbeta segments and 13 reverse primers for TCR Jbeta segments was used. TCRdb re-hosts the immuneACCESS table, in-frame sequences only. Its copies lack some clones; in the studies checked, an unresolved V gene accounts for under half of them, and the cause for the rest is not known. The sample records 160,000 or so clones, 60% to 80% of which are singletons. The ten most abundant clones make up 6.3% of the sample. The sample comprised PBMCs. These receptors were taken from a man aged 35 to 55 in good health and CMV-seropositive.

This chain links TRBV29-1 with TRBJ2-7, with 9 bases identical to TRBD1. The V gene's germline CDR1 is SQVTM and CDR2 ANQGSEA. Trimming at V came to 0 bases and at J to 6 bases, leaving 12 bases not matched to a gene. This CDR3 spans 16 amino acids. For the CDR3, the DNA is TGCAGCGTTGAAGATCGAGGGGGGACAGGGTCGATCGAGCAGTACTTC. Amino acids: CSVEDRGGTGSIEQYF.

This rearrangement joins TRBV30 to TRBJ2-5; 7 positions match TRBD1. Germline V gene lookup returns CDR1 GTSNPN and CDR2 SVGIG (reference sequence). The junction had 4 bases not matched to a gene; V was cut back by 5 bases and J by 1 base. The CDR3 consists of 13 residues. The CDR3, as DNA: TGTGCCTGGGTCGGGACAGCCCAAGAGACCCAGTACTTC. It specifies CAWVGTAQETQYF.

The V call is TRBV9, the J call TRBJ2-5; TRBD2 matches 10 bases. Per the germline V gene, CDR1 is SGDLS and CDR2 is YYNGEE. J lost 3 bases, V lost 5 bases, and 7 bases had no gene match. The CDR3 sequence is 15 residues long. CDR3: CASSVLAGVEETQYF. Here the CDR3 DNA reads TGTGCCAGCAGTGTCCTAGCGGGAGTTGAAGAGACCCAGTACTTC.

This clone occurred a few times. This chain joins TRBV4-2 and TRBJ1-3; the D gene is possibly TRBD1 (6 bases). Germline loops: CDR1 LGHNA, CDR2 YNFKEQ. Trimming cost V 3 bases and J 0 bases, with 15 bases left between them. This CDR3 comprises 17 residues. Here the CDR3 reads CASSHTQTGLSGNTIYF. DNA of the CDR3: TGTGCCAGCAGCCACACTCAGACAGGACTCTCTGGAAACACCATATATTTT.

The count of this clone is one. The CDR3 region has the DNA TGTGCCAGCAGTTACCGGGACTCTGGGGAAGCTTTCTTT. This gives the protein CASSYRDSGEAFF. This chain uses TRBV7-2 with TRBJ1-1; D may be TRBD1 (5 bases). Per germline, CDR1 SGHTA and CDR2 FQGNSA. The CDR3 runs 13 residues. Trimming took off 6 bases at V and 8 bases at J, with 16 bases between the two ends.

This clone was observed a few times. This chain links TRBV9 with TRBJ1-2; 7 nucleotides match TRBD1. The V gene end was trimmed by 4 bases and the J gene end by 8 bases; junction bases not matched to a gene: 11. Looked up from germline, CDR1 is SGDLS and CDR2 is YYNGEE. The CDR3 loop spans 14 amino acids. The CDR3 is CASSPGQVGRGYTF. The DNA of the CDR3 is TGTGCCAGCAGCCCAGGACAGGTGGGGCGCGGCTACACCTTC.

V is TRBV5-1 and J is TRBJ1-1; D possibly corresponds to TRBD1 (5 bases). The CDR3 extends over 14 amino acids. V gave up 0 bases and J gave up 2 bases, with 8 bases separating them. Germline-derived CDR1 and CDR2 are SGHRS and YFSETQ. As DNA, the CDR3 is TGCGCCAGCAGCTTGGACGGGGGAAACACTGAAGCTTTCTTT. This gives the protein CASSLDGGNTEAFF.

Here the CDR3 reads CASTGAEEGYEQYF. The CDR3 DNA is TGTGCCAGTACTGGCGCGGAAGAAGGTTACGAGCAGTACTTC. The gene calls are TRBV19 and TRBJ2-7, with unresolved D. V shed 7 bases and J shed 4 bases, with 17 bases lying between them. Germline CDR1 reads LNHDA; CDR2 reads SQIVND (reference sequence). CDR3 size: 14 residues.

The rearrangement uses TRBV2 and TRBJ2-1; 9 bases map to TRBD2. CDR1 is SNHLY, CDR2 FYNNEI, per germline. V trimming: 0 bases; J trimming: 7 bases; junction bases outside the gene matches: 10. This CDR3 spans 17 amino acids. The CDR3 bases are TGTGCCAGCAGTGAAGCAGGTGGCGGGAGGGGTATAAATGAGCAGTTCTTC. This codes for CASSEAGGGRGINEQFF.

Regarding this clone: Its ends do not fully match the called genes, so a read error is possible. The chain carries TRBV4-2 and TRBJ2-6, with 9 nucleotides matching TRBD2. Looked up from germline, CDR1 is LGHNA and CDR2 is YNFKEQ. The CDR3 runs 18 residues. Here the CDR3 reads CASSQKTSGSSGANGLTF. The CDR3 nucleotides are TGTGCCAGCAGCCAAAAGACTAGCGGATCCTCTGGGGCCAACGGCCTGACTTTC.

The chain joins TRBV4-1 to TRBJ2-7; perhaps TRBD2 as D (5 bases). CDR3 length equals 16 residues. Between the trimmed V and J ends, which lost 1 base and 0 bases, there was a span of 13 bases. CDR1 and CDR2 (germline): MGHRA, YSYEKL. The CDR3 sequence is CASSQVSAASSYEQYF. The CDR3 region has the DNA TGCGCCAGCAGCCAAGTATCAGCGGCAAGCTCCTACGAGCAGTACTTC.

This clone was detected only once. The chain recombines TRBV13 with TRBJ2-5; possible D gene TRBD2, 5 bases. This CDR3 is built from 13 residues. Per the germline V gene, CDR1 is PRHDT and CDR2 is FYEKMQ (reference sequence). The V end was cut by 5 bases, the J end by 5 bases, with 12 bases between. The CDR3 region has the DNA TGTGCCAGCAGCCCCCCTAGCACGGAGACCCAGTACTTC. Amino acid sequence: CASSPPSTETQYF.

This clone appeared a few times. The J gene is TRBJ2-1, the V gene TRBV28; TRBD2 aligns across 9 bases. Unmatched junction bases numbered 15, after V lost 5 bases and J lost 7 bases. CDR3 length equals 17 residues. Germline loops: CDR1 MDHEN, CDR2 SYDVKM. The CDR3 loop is CASSPSGGGRARNEQFF. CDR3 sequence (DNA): TGTGCCAGCAGTCCCTCCGGGGGCGGGAGGGCCAGGAATGAGCAGTTCTTC.

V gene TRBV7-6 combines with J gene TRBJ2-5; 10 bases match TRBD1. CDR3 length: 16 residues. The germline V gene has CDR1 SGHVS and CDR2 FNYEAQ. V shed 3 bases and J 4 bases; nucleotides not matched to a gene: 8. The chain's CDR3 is CASSFSPGDRGETQYF. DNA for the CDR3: TGTGCCAGCAGCTTCTCCCCGGGGGACAGGGGAGAGACCCAGTACTTC.

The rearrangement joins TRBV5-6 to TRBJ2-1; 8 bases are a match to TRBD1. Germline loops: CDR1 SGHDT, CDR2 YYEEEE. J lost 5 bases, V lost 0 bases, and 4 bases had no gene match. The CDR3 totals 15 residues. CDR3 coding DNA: TGTGCCAGCAGCTTGGCAGGGGGCCGGCACAATGAGCAGTTCTTC. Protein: CASSLAGGRHNEQFF.

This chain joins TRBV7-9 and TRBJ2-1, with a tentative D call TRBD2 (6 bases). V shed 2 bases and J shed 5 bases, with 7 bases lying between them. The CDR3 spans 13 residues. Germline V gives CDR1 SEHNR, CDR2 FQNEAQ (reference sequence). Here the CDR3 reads CASSLSGDNEQFF. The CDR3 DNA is TGTGCCAGCAGCTTATCGGGGGACAATGAGCAGTTCTTC.

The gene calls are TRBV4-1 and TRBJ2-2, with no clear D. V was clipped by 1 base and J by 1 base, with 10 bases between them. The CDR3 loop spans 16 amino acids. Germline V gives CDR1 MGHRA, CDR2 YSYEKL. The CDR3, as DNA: TGCGCCAGCAGCCAAGGTGGGCCCTTGAACACCGGGGAGCTGTTTTTT. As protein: CASSQGGPLNTGELFF.

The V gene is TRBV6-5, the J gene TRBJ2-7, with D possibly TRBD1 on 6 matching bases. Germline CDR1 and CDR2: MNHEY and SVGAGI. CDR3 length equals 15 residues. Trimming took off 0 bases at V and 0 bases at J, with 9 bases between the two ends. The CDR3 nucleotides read TGTGCCAGCAGTTACTCGACGGGACACTCCTACGAGCAGTACTTC. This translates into CASSYSTGHSYEQYF.

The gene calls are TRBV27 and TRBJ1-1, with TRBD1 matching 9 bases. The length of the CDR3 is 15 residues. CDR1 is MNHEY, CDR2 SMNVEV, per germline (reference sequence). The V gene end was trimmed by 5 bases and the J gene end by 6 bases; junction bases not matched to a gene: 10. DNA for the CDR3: TGTGCCAGCAGTAACCGGGACAGGGTATCGCCTGAAGCTTTCTTT. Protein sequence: CASSNRDRVSPEAFF.

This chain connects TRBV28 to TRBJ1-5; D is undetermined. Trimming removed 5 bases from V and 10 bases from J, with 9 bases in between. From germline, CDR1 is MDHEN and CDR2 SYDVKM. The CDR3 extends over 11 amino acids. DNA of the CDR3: TGTGCCAGCAGTCTCGTGACACCCCAGCATTTT. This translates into CASSLVTPQHF.

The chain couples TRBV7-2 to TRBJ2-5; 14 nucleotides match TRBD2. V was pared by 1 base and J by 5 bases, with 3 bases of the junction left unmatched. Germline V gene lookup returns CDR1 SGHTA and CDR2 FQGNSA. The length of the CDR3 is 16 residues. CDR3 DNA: TGTGCCAGCAGCTTAGGGACTAGCGGGAGGTTGGAGACCCAGTACTTC. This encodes CASSLGTSGRLETQYF.

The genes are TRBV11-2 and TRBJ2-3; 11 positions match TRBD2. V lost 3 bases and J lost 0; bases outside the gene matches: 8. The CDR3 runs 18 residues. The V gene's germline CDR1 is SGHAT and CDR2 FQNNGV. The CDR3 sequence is CASSFAPGLAASTDTQYF. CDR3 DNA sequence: TGTGCCAGCAGCTTCGCTCCGGGACTAGCGGCTAGCACAGATACGCAGTATTTT.

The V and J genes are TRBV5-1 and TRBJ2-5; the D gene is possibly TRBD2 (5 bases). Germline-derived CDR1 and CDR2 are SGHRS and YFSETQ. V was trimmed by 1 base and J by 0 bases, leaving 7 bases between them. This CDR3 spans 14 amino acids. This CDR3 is CASSLNGDQETQYF. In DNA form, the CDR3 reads TGCGCCAGCAGCTTGAACGGGGACCAAGAGACCCAGTACTTC. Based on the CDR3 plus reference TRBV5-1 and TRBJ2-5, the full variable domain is KAGVTQTPRYLIKTRGQQVTLSCSPISGHRSVSWYQQTPGQGLQFLFEYFSETQRNKGNFPGRFSGRQFSNSRSEMNVSTLELGDSALYLCASSLNGDQETQYFGPGTRLLVL.

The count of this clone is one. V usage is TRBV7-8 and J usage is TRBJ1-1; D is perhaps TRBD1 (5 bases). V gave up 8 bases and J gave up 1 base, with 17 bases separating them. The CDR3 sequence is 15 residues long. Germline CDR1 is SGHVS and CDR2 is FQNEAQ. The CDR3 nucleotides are TGTGCCAGCTCCTTCGCGGGGGTTGCGAACACTGAAGCTTTCTTT. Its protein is CASSFAGVANTEAFF.

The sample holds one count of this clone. This chain's CDR3 is CASRLGGSYNEQFF. As DNA, the CDR3 is TGTGCCAGCAGACTGGGAGGGTCCTACAATGAGCAGTTCTTC. The chain employs TRBV6-5 and TRBJ2-1; 7 positions agree with TRBD2. Germline CDR1 is MNHEY and CDR2 is SVGAGI. V shed 6 bases and J 1 base; nucleotides not matched to a gene: 3. The CDR3 consists of 14 residues.

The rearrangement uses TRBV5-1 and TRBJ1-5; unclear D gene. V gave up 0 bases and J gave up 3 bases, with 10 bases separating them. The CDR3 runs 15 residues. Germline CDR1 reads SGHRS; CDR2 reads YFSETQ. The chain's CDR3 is CASSLVPGTNQPQHF. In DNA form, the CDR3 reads TGCGCCAGCAGCTTGGTTCCAGGTACCAATCAGCCCCAGCATTTT.

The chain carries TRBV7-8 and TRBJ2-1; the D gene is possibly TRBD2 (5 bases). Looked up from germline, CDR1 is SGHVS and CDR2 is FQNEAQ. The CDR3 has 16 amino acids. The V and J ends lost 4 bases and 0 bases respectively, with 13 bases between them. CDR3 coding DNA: TGTGCCAGCAGCTCGTTGGGTGGGAGCTCCTACAATGAGCAGTTCTTC. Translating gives CASSSLGGSSYNEQFF.

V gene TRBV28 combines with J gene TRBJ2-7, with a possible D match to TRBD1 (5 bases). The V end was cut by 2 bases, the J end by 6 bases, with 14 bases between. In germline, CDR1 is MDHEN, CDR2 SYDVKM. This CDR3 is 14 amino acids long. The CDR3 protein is CASSLIRQGSEQYF. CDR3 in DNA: TGTGCCAGCAGTTTAATTCGCCAGGGCAGCGAGCAGTACTTC.